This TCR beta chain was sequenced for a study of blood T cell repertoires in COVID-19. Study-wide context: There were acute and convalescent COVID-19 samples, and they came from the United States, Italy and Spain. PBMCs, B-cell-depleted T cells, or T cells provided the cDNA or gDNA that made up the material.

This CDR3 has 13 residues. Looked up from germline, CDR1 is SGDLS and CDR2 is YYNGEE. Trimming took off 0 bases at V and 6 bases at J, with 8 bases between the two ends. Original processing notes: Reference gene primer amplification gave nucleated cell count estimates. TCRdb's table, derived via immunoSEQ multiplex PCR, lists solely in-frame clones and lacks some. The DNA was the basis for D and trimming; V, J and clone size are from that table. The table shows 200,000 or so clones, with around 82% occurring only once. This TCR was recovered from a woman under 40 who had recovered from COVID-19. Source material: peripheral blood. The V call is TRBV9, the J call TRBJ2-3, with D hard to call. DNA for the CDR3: TGTGCCAGCAGCGTAGAACTTTCGGATACGCAGTATTTT. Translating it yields CASSVELSDTQYF. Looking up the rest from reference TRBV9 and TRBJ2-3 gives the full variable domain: DSGVTQTPKHLITATGQRVTLRCSPRSGDLSVYWYQQSLDQGLQFLIQYYNGEERAKGNILERFSAQQFPDLHSELNLSSLELGDSALYFCASSVELSDTQYFGPGTRLTVL.